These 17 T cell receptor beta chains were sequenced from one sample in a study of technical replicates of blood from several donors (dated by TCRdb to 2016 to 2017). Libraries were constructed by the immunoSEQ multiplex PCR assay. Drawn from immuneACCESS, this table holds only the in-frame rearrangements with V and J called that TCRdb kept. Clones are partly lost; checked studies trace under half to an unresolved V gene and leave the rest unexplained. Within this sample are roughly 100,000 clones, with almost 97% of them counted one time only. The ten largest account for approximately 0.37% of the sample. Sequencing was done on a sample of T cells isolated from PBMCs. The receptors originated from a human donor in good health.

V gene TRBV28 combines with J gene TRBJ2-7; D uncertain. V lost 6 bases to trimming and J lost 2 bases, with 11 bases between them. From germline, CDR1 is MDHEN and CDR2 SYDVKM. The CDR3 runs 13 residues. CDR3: CASRSHQTYEQYF. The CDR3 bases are TGTGCCAGCAGATCACACCAAACCTACGAGCAGTACTTC.

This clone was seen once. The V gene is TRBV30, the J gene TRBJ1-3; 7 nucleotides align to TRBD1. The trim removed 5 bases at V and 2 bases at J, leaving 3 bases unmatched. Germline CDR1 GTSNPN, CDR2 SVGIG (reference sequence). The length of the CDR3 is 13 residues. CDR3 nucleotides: TGTGCCTGGGGGACAGTACCTGGAAACACCATATATTTT. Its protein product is CAWGTVPGNTIYF.

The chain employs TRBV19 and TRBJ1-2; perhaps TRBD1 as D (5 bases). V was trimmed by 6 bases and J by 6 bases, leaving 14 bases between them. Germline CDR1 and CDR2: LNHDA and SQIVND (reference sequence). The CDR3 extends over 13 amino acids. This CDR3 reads CASRSVGGDGYTF. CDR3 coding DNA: TGTGCCAGTAGATCCGTGGGGGGGGATGGCTACACCTTC.

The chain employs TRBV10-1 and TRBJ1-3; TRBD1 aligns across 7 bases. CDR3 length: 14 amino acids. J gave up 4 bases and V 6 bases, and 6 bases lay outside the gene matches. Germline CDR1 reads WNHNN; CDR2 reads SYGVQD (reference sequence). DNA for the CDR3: TGCGCCAGCAGCCCCGGGACAGAAGGAAACACCATATATTTT. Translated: CASSPGTEGNTIYF.

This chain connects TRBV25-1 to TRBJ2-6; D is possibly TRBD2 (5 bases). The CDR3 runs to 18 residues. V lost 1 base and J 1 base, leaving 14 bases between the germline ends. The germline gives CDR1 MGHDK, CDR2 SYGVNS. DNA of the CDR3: TGTGCCAGCAGTGAATCTCGGGGAACTCTTTCTGGGGCCAACGTCCTGACTTTC. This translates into CASSESRGTLSGANVLTF.

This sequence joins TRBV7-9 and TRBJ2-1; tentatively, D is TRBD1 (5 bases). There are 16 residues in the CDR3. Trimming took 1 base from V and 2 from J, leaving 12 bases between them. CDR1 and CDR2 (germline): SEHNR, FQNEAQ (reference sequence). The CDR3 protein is CASSLGTSSAYNEQFF. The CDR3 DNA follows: TGTGCCAGCAGCTTAGGGACATCCTCAGCCTACAATGAGCAGTTCTTC.

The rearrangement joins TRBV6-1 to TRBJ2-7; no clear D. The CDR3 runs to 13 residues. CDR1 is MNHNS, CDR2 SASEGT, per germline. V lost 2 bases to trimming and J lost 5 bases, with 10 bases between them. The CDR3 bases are TGTGCCAGCAGTGAAATCGGCGGCGACGAGCAGTACTTC. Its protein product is CASSEIGGDEQYF.

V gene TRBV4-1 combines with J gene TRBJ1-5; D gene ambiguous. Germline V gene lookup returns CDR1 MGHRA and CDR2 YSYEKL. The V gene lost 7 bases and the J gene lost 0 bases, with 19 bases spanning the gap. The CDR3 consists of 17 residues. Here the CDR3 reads CASNPEPSLYSNQPQHF. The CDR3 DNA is TGCGCCAGCAACCCTGAGCCTTCGCTCTATAGCAATCAGCCCCAGCATTTT.

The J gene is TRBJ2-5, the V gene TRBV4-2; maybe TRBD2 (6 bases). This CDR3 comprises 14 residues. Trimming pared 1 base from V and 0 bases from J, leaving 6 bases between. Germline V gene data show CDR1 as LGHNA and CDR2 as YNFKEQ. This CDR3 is CASSQVADQETQYF. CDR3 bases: TGTGCCAGCAGCCAAGTAGCGGACCAAGAGACCCAGTACTTC.

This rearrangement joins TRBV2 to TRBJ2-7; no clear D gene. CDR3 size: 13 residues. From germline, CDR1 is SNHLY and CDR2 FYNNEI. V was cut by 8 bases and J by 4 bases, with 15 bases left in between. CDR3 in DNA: TGTGCCAGCCAAACGAGCGTCGGGTACGAGCAGTACTTC. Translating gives CASQTSVGYEQYF.

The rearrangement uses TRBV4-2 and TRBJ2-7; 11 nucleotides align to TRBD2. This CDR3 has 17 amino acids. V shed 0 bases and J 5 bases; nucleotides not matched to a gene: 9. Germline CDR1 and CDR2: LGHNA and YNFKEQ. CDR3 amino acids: CASSQDPTSGEGDEQYF. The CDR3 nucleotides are TGTGCCAGCAGCCAAGATCCGACTAGCGGGGAAGGGGACGAGCAGTACTTC.

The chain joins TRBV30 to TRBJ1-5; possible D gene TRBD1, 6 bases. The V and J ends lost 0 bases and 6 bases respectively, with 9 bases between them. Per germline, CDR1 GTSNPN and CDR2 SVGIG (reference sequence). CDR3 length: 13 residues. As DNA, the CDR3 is TGTGCCTGGAGTGTCCAGGGGAGTCAGCCCCAGCATTTT. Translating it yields CAWSVQGSQPQHF.

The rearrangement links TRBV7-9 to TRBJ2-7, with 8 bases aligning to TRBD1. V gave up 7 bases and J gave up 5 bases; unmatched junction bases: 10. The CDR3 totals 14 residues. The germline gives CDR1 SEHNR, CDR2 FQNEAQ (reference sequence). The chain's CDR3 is CASKKLGQGDEQYF. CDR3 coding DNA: TGTGCCAGCAAAAAATTAGGACAGGGAGACGAGCAGTACTTC.

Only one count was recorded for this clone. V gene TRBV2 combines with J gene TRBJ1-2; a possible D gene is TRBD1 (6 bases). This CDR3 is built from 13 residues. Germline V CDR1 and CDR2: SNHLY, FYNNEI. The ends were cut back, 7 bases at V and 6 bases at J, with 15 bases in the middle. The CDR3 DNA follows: TGTGCCAGCACTATGAACAGGGTCCATGGCTACACCTTC. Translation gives CASTMNRVHGYTF. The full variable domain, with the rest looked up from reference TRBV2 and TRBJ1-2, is EPEVTQTPSHQVTQMGQEVILRCVPISNHLYFYWYRQILGQKVEFLVSFYNNEISEKSEIFDDQFSVERPDGSNFTLKIRSTKLEDSAMYFCASTMNRVHGYTFGSGTRLTVV.

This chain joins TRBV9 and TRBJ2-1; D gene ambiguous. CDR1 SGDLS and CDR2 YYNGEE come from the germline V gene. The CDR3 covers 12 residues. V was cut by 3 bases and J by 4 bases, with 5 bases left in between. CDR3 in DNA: TGTGCCAGCAGCGGAACTTACAATGAGCAGTTCTTC. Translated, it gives CASSGTYNEQFF.

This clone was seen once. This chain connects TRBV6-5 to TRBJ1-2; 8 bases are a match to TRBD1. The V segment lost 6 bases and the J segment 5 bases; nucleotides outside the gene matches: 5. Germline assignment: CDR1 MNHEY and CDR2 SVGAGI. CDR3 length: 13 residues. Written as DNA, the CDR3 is TGTGCCAGCAGCCAGGACAGGGAGTATGGCTACACCTTC. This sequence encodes CASSQDREYGYTF.

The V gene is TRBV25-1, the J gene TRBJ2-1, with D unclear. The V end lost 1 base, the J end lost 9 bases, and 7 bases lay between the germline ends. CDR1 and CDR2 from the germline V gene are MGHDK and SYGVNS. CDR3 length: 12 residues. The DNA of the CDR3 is TGTGCCAGCAGTGAATCTAGACGTGAGCAGTTCTTC. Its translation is CASSESRREQFF.